The 27 T cell receptor beta chains reported below all come from one sample, sequenced in a study of blood T cell repertoires in COVID-19. Libraries were prepared by immunoSEQ multiplex PCR; TCRdb keeps only in-frame clonotypes and omits some of them. This table has 1,200 to 1,500 clones, less than 95% appearing once. Specimen: peripheral blood. The receptor source for this set is a human donor in a cohort sampled during active COVID-19.

This clone was seen only once. The chain combines TRBV4-1 with TRBJ2-1; TRBD2 agrees at 11 bases. Unmatched junction bases numbered 16, after V lost 3 bases and J lost 0 bases. The CDR3 length is 21 residues. From germline, CDR1 is MGHRA and CDR2 YSYEKL. In DNA form, the CDR3 reads TGCGCCAGCAGCCATCCCTCGACCAGGACTAGCGGGTTCTCCTCCTACAATGAGCAGTTCTTC. Residues: CASSHPSTRTSGFSSYNEQFF.

A remark on this clone: Its ends do not fully match the called genes, so a read error is possible. The chain combines TRBV3-1 (or the pseudogene TRBV3-2) with TRBJ2-5, with unresolved D. This CDR3 is built from 14 residues. Germline loops: CDR1 LGHDT, CDR2 YNNKEL (reference sequence). The CDR3 region has the DNA TGTGCCAGCAGCCAAGTTGGCAATCAAAACCGTTTGGACTTC. Protein product: CASSQVGNQNRLDF.

The DNA of the CDR3 is TGTGCCAGCAGTTCGGACAGCGTCAACTATAATTCACCCCTCCACTTT. Protein sequence: CASSSDSVNYNSPLHF. The rearrangement joins TRBV5-5 to TRBJ1-6; possibly TRBD1 for D (6 bases). The CDR3 extends over 16 amino acids. Trimming left V 5 bases short and J 3 bases short, with 15 bases between. Per the germline V gene, CDR1 is SGHKS and CDR2 is YYEKEE (reference sequence).

This chain joins TRBV6-6 and TRBJ2-5; 10 bases map to TRBD2. Germline V CDR1 and CDR2: MNHNY, SVGAGI (reference sequence). This CDR3 is 16 amino acids long. After removal of 0 bases from V and 2 bases from J, the junction contained 3 bases not matched to a gene. CDR3 sequence (DNA): TGTGCCAGCAGTTACTCCGGTAGCGGGGGGCAAGAGACCCAGTACTTC. Protein: CASSYSGSGGQETQYF.

The V gene is TRBV13, the J gene TRBJ1-6; D possibly corresponds to TRBD1 (6 bases). CDR3 length: 17 residues. From germline, CDR1 is PRHDT and CDR2 FYEKMQ (reference sequence). Trimming shortened V by 5 bases and J by 6 bases, and 20 bases separated the two germline ends. The CDR3 here is CASSRIGGRGSNSPLHF. DNA of the CDR3: TGTGCCAGCAGCAGGATTGGGGGGCGCGGGAGTAATTCACCCCTCCACTTT.

This clone was recorded only once. The chain joins TRBV10-3 to TRBJ1-2; 11 positions agree with TRBD1. J gave up 2 bases and V 10 bases, and 3 bases lay outside the gene matches. Germline CDR1 is ENHRY and CDR2 is SYGVKD. This CDR3 contains 13 residues. CDR3 loop: CATWTGGNYGYTF. The CDR3 nucleotides are TGTGCCACCTGGACAGGGGGCAACTATGGCTACACCTTC.

The rearrangement links TRBV30 to TRBJ2-7; 7 nucleotides align to TRBD1. V dropped 1 base and J dropped 11; count of bases not matched to a gene: 11. Germline values: CDR1 GTSNPN, CDR2 SVGIG (reference sequence). The length of the CDR3 is 13 residues. The DNA of the CDR3 is TGTGCCTGGAGTGCGAAAAACAGGGGAGAGGAGTACTTC. It is translated as CAWSAKNRGEEYF. Drawing the rest from reference TRBV30 and TRBJ2-7, the complete variable domain is SQTIHQWPATLVQPVGSPLSLECTVEGTSNPNLYWYRQAAGRGLQLLFYSVGIGQISSEVPQNLSASRPQDRQFILSSKKLLLSDSGFYLCAWSAKNRGEEYFGPGTRLTVT.

This rearrangement joins TRBV5-8 to TRBJ2-2; D possibly corresponds to TRBD1 (5 bases). Trimming removed 2 bases from V and 4 bases from J, with 15 bases in between. Per the germline V gene, CDR1 is SGHTS and CDR2 is YDEGEE. This CDR3 is 16 amino acids long. The CDR3 DNA reads as TGTGCCAGCAGCTTTCTCTTAGGGGAAGGCACCGGGGAGCTGTTTTTT. Protein sequence: CASSFLLGEGTGELFF.

The chain joins TRBV3-1 (or the pseudogene TRBV3-2) to TRBJ2-3; 7 bases match TRBD1. The J segment lost 2 bases and the V segment lost 4 bases, leaving 9 bases of the junction unmatched. Germline V gives CDR1 LGHDT, CDR2 YNNKEL (reference sequence). CDR3 size: 16 residues. CDR3 sequence: CASSLPRGQTTDTQYF. CDR3 nucleotides: TGTGCCAGCAGCCTACCGAGGGGACAGACCACAGATACGCAGTATTTT.

The gene calls are TRBV13 and TRBJ2-5; 10 bases match TRBD2. The germline CDR1 and CDR2 sequences are PRHDT and FYEKMQ (reference sequence). J was trimmed by 1 base and V by 3 bases; bases with no gene match: 2. This CDR3 comprises 15 residues. The CDR3 nucleotides are TGTGCCAGCAGCTTTAGCGGGGGGAGCCAAGAGACCCAGTACTTC. As protein: CASSFSGGSQETQYF.

V gene TRBV2 combines with J gene TRBJ1-1, with D tentatively TRBD1 (6 bases). CDR3 length: 17 amino acids. The V end was cut by 4 bases, the J end by 0 bases, with 18 bases between. Germline CDR1 and CDR2: SNHLY and FYNNEI. CDR3 DNA: TGTGCCAGCAGTGTGCCCCAGACAGGTCCCCTGAACACTGAAGCTTTCTTT. It yields the protein CASSVPQTGPLNTEAFF.

The rearrangement uses TRBV11-3 and TRBJ2-1; tentatively, D is TRBD1 (5 bases). The CDR3 loop spans 15 amino acids. The V gene lost 2 bases and the J gene lost 2 bases, with 10 bases spanning the gap. Germline V gene sequence: CDR1 SGHNT, CDR2 YENEEA. The CDR3 DNA reads as TGTGCCAGCAGCTTAACAGGTGACGCCTACAATGAGCAGTTCTTC. This translates into CASSLTGDAYNEQFF.

The rearrangement links TRBV7-2 to TRBJ2-3, with D perhaps TRBD1 (5 bases). This CDR3 region has 15 residues. Trimming removed 1 base from V and 0 bases from J, with 8 bases in between. Germline CDR1 and CDR2: SGHTA and FQGNSA. The CDR3: CASSLEGHSTDTQYF. The CDR3 DNA reads as TGTGCCAGCAGCTTAGAAGGACACAGCACAGATACGCAGTATTTT.

The V gene is TRBV7-9, the J gene TRBJ2-1; 13 bases line up with TRBD2. This CDR3 region has 15 residues. The junction had 5 bases not matched to a gene; V was cut back by 5 bases and J by 7 bases. Germline CDR1 reads SEHNR; CDR2 reads FQNEAQ (reference sequence). This CDR3 reads CASSAGTSGVNEQFF. In nucleotides, the CDR3 is TGTGCCAGCAGCGCCGGGACTAGCGGGGTAAATGAGCAGTTCTTC.

The gene calls are TRBV7-2 and TRBJ2-1; 7 bases are a match to TRBD1. CDR1 SGHTA and CDR2 FQGNSA come from the germline V gene. The V segment lost 5 bases and the J segment 6 bases; nucleotides outside the gene matches: 10. This CDR3 contains 15 residues. This CDR3 reads CASSIIRGMGNEQFF. CDR3 DNA sequence: TGTGCCAGCAGCATCATCAGGGGGATGGGCAATGAGCAGTTCTTC.

V usage is TRBV7-2 and J usage is TRBJ2-2, with 10 bases identical to TRBD1. Germline assignment: CDR1 SGHTA and CDR2 FQGNSA. With V trimmed by 5 bases and J by 7 bases, 10 bases remained unmatched. This CDR3 comprises 16 residues. The chain's CDR3 is CASSAYWTGGFGELFF. CDR3 nucleotide sequence: TGTGCCAGCAGCGCATACTGGACAGGGGGTTTCGGGGAGCTGTTTTTT.

The chain is built from TRBV30 and TRBJ1-5; 12 positions agree with TRBD1. The V and J ends lost 2 bases and 0 bases, in that order; junction bases with no gene match: 5. This CDR3 is built from 17 residues. The germline V gene has CDR1 GTSNPN and CDR2 SVGIG (reference sequence). CDR3 DNA: TGTGCCTGGAGTATGGGACAGGGGGCTGCTAGCAATCAGCCCCAGCATTTT. Its protein is CAWSMGQGAASNQPQHF.

The rearrangement links TRBV6-5 to TRBJ2-5; 7 nucleotides align to TRBD2. Trimming removed 0 bases from V and 5 bases from J; junction bases left unmatched: 6. Germline V gene lookup returns CDR1 MNHEY and CDR2 SVGAGI. This CDR3 region has 15 residues. CDR3 protein: CASSYSGLGGETQYF. The CDR3 region has the DNA TGTGCCAGCAGTTACTCCGGACTGGGGGGGGAGACCCAGTACTTC.

CDR3 sequence reads: CASSQEGGLAANQFF. Here the CDR3 DNA reads TGTGCCAGCAGCCAAGAAGGGGGACTAGCGGCAAATCAGTTCTTC. The J gene is TRBJ2-1, the V gene TRBV4-2; 11 nucleotides align to TRBD2. Germline V CDR1 and CDR2: LGHNA, YNFKEQ. The CDR3 has 15 residues. V dropped 0 bases and J dropped 13; count of bases not matched to a gene: 8.

In its sample, this clone was seen once. CDR3 in amino acids: CASSLTAGGPQDTQYF. The CDR3, as DNA: TGTGCCAGCAGCTTAACGGCGGGGGGGCCTCAAGATACGCAGTATTTT. V is TRBV7-2 and J is TRBJ2-3, with TRBD2 matching 9 bases. Germline CDR1 reads SGHTA; CDR2 reads FQGNSA. Germline trimming cut 2 bases from V and 5 bases from J; bases unmatched to any gene: 8. The CDR3 has 16 amino acids.

V is TRBV4-3 and J is TRBJ1-6, with 9 nucleotides matching TRBD1. This CDR3 is 16 amino acids long. Germline CDR1 reads LGHNA; CDR2 reads YSLEER. The V gene end was trimmed by 5 bases and the J gene end by 5 bases; junction bases not matched to a gene: 7. This chain's CDR3 is CASSGSRDRDNSPLHF. The CDR3 nucleotides are TGCGCCAGCAGCGGGAGCCGGGACAGGGATAATTCACCCCTCCACTTT.

The chain employs TRBV28 and TRBJ2-7; a weak D match, TRBD1 (6 bases). Per germline, CDR1 MDHEN and CDR2 SYDVKM. The CDR3 runs 12 residues. V dropped 6 bases and J dropped 11 bases, with 17 bases sitting between them. The CDR3 nucleotides read TGTGCCAGCAGCCAGCAGGGGCCCCGGGAGTACTTC. It yields the protein CASSQQGPREYF.

The chain combines TRBV18 with TRBJ2-4; D may be TRBD1 (5 bases). In germline, CDR1 is KGHSH, CDR2 LQKENI. The V end was cut by 1 base, the J end by 1 base, with 17 bases between. CDR3 length: 18 residues. In DNA, the CDR3 is TGTGCCAGCTCACCACGTATGGCCCGACCAGGGGCCAAAAACATTCAGTACTTC. It translates to CASSPRMARPGAKNIQYF.

The CDR3 region has the DNA TGTGCCAGCAAATTCGAATTACAGGGGGCTCTCAACGAGCAGTACTTC. As protein: CASKFELQGALNEQYF. The chain joins TRBV2 to TRBJ2-7; 9 nucleotides match TRBD1. This CDR3 has 16 residues. Germline CDR1 is SNHLY and CDR2 is FYNNEI. The ends lost 7 bases at V and 5 bases at J; junction bases unmatched: 15.

V usage is TRBV7-2 and J usage is TRBJ1-2, with 7 bases that match TRBD1. CDR1 and CDR2 (germline): SGHTA, FQGNSA. This CDR3 has 18 residues. Germline trimming cut 0 bases from V and 0 bases from J; bases unmatched to any gene: 10. The CDR3 bases are TGTGCCAGCAGCTTAGCTCCGACAGGGCCGCAAGCTAACTATGGCTACACCTTC. Translated, it gives CASSLAPTGPQANYGYTF.

The chain employs TRBV7-9 and TRBJ2-1, with a weak D call TRBD1 (5 bases). Germline V CDR1 and CDR2: SEHNR, FQNEAQ (reference sequence). The V and J ends lost 2 bases and 4 bases respectively, with 12 bases between them. This CDR3 comprises 15 residues. The CDR3 nucleotides are TGTGCCAGCAGCTTAAAGGGGCCGGAATACAATGAGCAGTTCTTC. Its translation: CASSLKGPEYNEQFF.

The rearrangement joins TRBV6-5 to TRBJ2-7; tentative D call: TRBD1 (5 bases). V was pared by 6 bases and J by 3 bases, with 12 bases between. Germline CDR1 MNHEY, CDR2 SVGAGI. The CDR3 has 13 amino acids. In nucleotides, the CDR3 is TGTGCCAGCAGAGGGGTCAACTACTACGAGCAGTACTTC. The encoded protein is CASRGVNYYEQYF.